What follows are 14 T cell receptor beta chains derived from one specimen sequenced in a study of identifying expanded T cells in peripheral blood. Libraries were prepared by immunoSEQ multiplex PCR; TCRdb keeps only in-frame clonotypes and omits some of them. The sample holds 70,000 to 100,000 clones, around nine tenths seen once. The material sequenced was blood. These receptor sequences come from a person between 18 and 69 years old in good health.

The chain recombines TRBV6-1 with TRBJ1-6; D is unresolved. The V end was cut by 0 bases, the J end by 9 bases, with 18 bases between. Germline V gives CDR1 MNHNS, CDR2 SASEGT. The CDR3 runs to 17 residues. CDR3 sequence (DNA): TGTGCCAGCAGTGAAGCGCCCCAGGCCCTTGCAGGTTCACCCCTCCACTTT. The encoded protein is CASSEAPQALAGSPLHF.

The gene calls are TRBV7-6 and TRBJ1-2; weak D call: TRBD1 (5 bases). Germline V CDR1 and CDR2: SGHVS, FNYEAQ. The germline V and J ends were trimmed by 1 base and 5 bases, with 8 bases remaining between them. The CDR3 length is 13 residues. CDR3 sequence: CASSLDGTYGYTF. The CDR3 nucleotides are TGTGCCAGCAGCTTAGATGGGACTTATGGCTACACCTTC.

The genes are TRBV7-2 and TRBJ2-6; TRBD1 matches 9 bases. V lost 1 base to trimming and J lost 0 bases; unmatched junction nucleotides: 7. Germline CDR1 and CDR2: SGHTA and FQGNSA. CDR3 size: 19 residues. CDR3 residues: CASSLVPGQGSSGANVLTF. CDR3 in DNA: TGTGCCAGCAGCTTAGTGCCGGGACAGGGTAGCTCTGGGGCCAACGTCCTGACTTTC.

The count of this clone is one. This chain joins TRBV13 and TRBJ2-7; D remains unclear. Germline CDR1 reads PRHDT; CDR2 reads FYEKMQ (reference sequence). V lost 4 bases and J lost 0, with 7 bases in between. This CDR3 spans 13 amino acids. This CDR3 is CASSSHSSYEQYF. The DNA for the CDR3 is TGTGCCAGCAGCTCCCATAGCTCCTACGAGCAGTACTTC.

The chain employs TRBV19 and TRBJ1-2; D may be TRBD1 (6 bases). V was pared by 4 bases and J by 8 bases, with 20 bases between. CDR3 size: 15 residues. The germline CDR1 and CDR2 sequences are LNHDA and SQIVND (reference sequence). CDR3 loop: CASSTSGGTLDGYTF. The DNA for the CDR3 is TGTGCCAGTAGTACTTCCGGGGGGACATTAGACGGCTACACCTTC.

This chain uses TRBV7-9 with TRBJ2-2; a weak D match, TRBD2 (5 bases). The CDR3 contains 14 residues. CDR1 SEHNR and CDR2 FQNEAQ come from the germline V gene (reference sequence). V shed 11 bases and J shed 1 base, with 14 bases lying between them. The CDR3 protein is CACRGAWNTGELFF. The CDR3 DNA reads as TGTGCCTGCCGGGGAGCCTGGAACACCGGGGAGCTGTTTTTT.

The gene calls are TRBV28 and TRBJ2-7; D is perhaps TRBD1 (6 bases). Between the trimmed V and J ends, which lost 2 bases and 5 bases, there was a span of 16 bases. This CDR3 has 15 amino acids. Per the germline V gene, CDR1 is MDHEN and CDR2 is SYDVKM. In DNA, the CDR3 is TGTGCCAGCAGTTTACGGCAGGGGATTAGCGACGAGCAGTACTTC. Translation: CASSLRQGISDEQYF.

The chain uses TRBV14 and TRBJ1-3; tentative D call: TRBD1 (5 bases). V dropped 4 bases and J dropped 2 bases, with 12 bases sitting between them. Germline V gives CDR1 SGHDN, CDR2 FVKESK. The CDR3 is 15 amino acids. The CDR3 DNA sequence: TGTGCCAGCAGCCCCTTTAGCAGGGCTGGAAACACCATATATTTT. This codes for CASSPFSRAGNTIYF. Variable domain in full (rest from reference TRBV14 and TRBJ1-3): EAGVTQFPSHSVIEKGQTVTLRCDPISGHDNLYWYRRVMGKEIKFLLHFVKESKQDESGMPNNRFLAERTGGTYSTLKVQPAELEDSGVYFCASSPFSRAGNTIYFGEGSWLTVV.

The rearrangement joins TRBV6-6 to TRBJ2-7; no clear D gene. The CDR3 loop spans 16 amino acids. The V end lost 0 bases, the J end lost 5 bases, and 17 bases lay between the germline ends. From germline, CDR1 is MNHNY and CDR2 SVGAGI (reference sequence). Written as DNA, the CDR3 is TGTGCCAGCAGTTACTCGTATCCTCCCCGACCTGACGAGCAGTACTTC. Amino acid sequence: CASSYSYPPRPDEQYF.

CDR3 amino acids: CASRDQGADYGYTF. In DNA form, the CDR3 reads TGCGCCAGCAGGGACCAGGGGGCGGACTATGGCTACACCTTC. The chain uses TRBV5-1 and TRBJ1-2, with TRBD1 matching over 8 bases. CDR3 length: 14 residues. Trimming removed 5 bases from V and 3 bases from J; junction bases left unmatched: 6. Per the germline V gene, CDR1 is SGHRS and CDR2 is YFSETQ.

The genes are TRBV6-5 and TRBJ1-5, with D perhaps matching TRBD1 (5 bases). Germline V gene sequence: CDR1 MNHEY, CDR2 SVGAGI. CDR3 length: 14 residues. The V end was cut by 2 bases, the J end by 6 bases, with 11 bases between. CDR3 nucleotides: TGTGCCAGCAGTTACGACCAGGGTGGTCAGCCCCAGCATTTT. This encodes CASSYDQGGQPQHF.

This chain links TRBV28 with TRBJ2-7; maybe TRBD1 (6 bases). The germline CDR1 and CDR2 sequences are MDHEN and SYDVKM. The CDR3 sequence is 14 residues long. Trimming left V 8 bases short and J 6 bases short, with 20 bases between. The DNA of the CDR3 is TGTGCCAGCGGACAATGGGGGCAGGGCTCCGAGCAGTACTTC. Amino acid sequence: CASGQWGQGSEQYF.

CDR3 nucleotide sequence: TGCGCCAGCAGCGCACAGGGTGCAGATACGCAGTATTTT. Its protein product is CASSAQGADTQYF. This sequence joins TRBV5-1 and TRBJ2-3, with D perhaps matching TRBD1 (6 bases). Trimming pared 4 bases from V and 4 bases from J, leaving 10 bases between. Germline V gene lookup returns CDR1 SGHRS and CDR2 YFSETQ. This CDR3 region has 13 residues.

The chain recombines TRBV10-3 with TRBJ2-5; D not certain. The length of the CDR3 is 9 residues. With 11 bases removed from V and 0 bases from J, the gap between germline ends came to 1 base. Germline lookup yields CDR1 ENHRY and CDR2 SYGVKD. For the CDR3, the DNA is TGTGCCGACCAAGAGACCCAGTACTTC. Its translation: CADQETQYF.